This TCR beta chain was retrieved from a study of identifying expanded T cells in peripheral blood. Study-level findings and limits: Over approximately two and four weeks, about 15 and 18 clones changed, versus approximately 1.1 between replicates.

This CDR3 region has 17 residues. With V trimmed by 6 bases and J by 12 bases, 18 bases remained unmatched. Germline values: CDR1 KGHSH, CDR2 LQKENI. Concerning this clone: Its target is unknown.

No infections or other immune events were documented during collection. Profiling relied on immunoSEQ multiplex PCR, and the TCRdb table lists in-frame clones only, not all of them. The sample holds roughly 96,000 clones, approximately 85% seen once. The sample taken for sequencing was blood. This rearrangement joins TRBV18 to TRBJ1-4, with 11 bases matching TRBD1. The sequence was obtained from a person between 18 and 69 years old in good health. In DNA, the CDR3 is TGTGCCAGCTCCGCATTAGGGACAGGGGGGCTTCCGAGACAACTGTTTTTT. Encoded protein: CASSALGTGGLPRQLFF.